This T cell receptor (beta chain) was recorded in a study of blood T cell repertoires in COVID-19. Across the study: Sources were T cells, B-cell-depleted T cells, or PBMCs; the material itself was cDNA or gDNA.

Repertoires were generated with immunoSEQ multiplex PCR, while TCRdb's copy carries only in-frame clones and drops some. The sample lists roughly 250,000 clones, about nine tenths occurring once. Participants were aged about 18 to 90 years from around 25 US areas. The CDR3 has 15 residues. Trimming cost V 7 bases and J 7 bases, with 20 bases left between them. Germline V gives CDR1 SNHLY, CDR2 FYNNEI. The source is a woman aged 30 to 39 with acute COVID-19. The J gene is TRBJ1-5, the V gene TRBV2; the D gene is possibly TRBD1 (6 bases). Sequencing was done on a sample of PBMCs or T cells enriched from blood (not recorded which). The CDR3 DNA is TGTGCCAGCACCGGGACAACGGGGGGGAGGCAGCCCCAGCATTTT. Translation gives CASTGTTGGRQPQHF.